A single sample is the source of the 15 T cell receptor beta chains below, sequenced in a study of blood T cell repertoires in COVID-19. Profiled with immunoSEQ multiplex PCR; TCRdb holds only in-frame clones, not every one. The table shows some 48,000 clones, with approximately 89% occurring only once. The material sequenced was peripheral blood. The receptors here all came from a woman older than 75 with acute or convalescent COVID-19.

The rearrangement links TRBV3-1 (or the pseudogene TRBV3-2) to TRBJ2-1; the match to TRBD2 covers 9 bases. From germline, CDR1 is LGHDT and CDR2 YNNKEL (reference sequence). V was pared by 6 bases and J by 2 bases, with 5 bases of the junction left unmatched. The CDR3 spans 15 residues. The DNA for the CDR3 is TGTGCCAGCAGACTTAGCGGGGGACCCTACAATGAGCAGTTCTTC. Translated: CASRLSGGPYNEQFF.

This sequence joins TRBV30 and TRBJ2-7; perhaps TRBD2 as D (6 bases). V lost 8 bases and J lost 6, with 14 bases in between. The length of the CDR3 is 11 residues. The germline V gene has CDR1 GTSNPN and CDR2 SVGIG (reference sequence). In DNA, the CDR3 is TGTGCCCTCCAAGCGGGTGGCGAGCAGTACTTC. The encoded protein is CALQAGGEQYF.

The chain is built from TRBV18 and TRBJ2-7; D gene uncertain. Trimming removed 3 bases at V and 1 base at J, with 10 bases between. CDR1 KGHSH and CDR2 LQKENI come from the germline V gene. The CDR3 runs 14 residues. The CDR3 loop reads CASSPSGDSYEQYF. The CDR3 nucleotides read TGTGCCAGCTCACCGAGTGGAGATTCCTACGAGCAGTACTTC.

The chain is built from TRBV5-1 and TRBJ2-2, with 12 nucleotides matching TRBD2. The CDR3 has 16 residues. V dropped 3 bases and J dropped 4; count of bases not matched to a gene: 4. Germline CDR1 SGHRS, CDR2 YFSETQ. CDR3 bases: TGCGCCAGCAGCTCGAAGACTAGCGGGGGCACCGGGGAGCTGTTTTTT. Translated: CASSSKTSGGTGELFF. Supplemented by reference TRBV5-1 and TRBJ2-2, the full variable domain reads KAGVTQTPRYLIKTRGQQVTLSCSPISGHRSVSWYQQTPGQGLQFLFEYFSETQRNKGNFPGRFSGRQFSNSRSEMNVSTLELGDSALYLCASSSKTSGGTGELFFGEGSRLTVL.

The V call is TRBV10-3, the J call TRBJ1-2, with 7 bases fitting TRBD1. The CDR3 loop spans 14 amino acids. The ends lost 1 base at V and 5 bases at J; junction bases unmatched: 4. CDR1 and CDR2 from the germline V gene are ENHRY and SYGVKD. CDR3 coding DNA: TGTGCCATCAGTGAGTTTTCACAGGGGTATGGCTACACCTTC. It is translated as CAISEFSQGYGYTF.

The chain links TRBV7-9 to TRBJ1-5, with 8 bases matching TRBD1. Unmatched junction bases numbered 7, after V lost 3 bases and J lost 3 bases. The CDR3 covers 16 residues. Germline assignment: CDR1 SEHNR and CDR2 FQNEAQ (reference sequence). Written as DNA, the CDR3 is TGTGCCAGCAGCTTCTACCAGGGGGCGAACAATCAGCCCCAGCATTTT. This encodes CASSFYQGANNQPQHF.

The genes are TRBV18 and TRBJ1-1, with 7 nucleotides matching TRBD1. Germline V gene sequence: CDR1 KGHSH, CDR2 LQKENI. The trim removed 0 bases at V and 6 bases at J, leaving 7 bases unmatched. The CDR3 is 15 amino acids. The CDR3 reads CASSPPLDRRSEAFF. As DNA, the CDR3 is TGTGCCAGCTCACCACCCTTGGACAGGAGGTCTGAAGCTTTCTTT.

The chain uses TRBV5-4 and TRBJ1-2; D is ambiguous. Germline V gene data show CDR1 as SGHNT and CDR2 as YYREEE (reference sequence). CDR3 length: 16 amino acids. V gave up 4 bases and J gave up 2 bases, with 18 bases separating them. CDR3 residues: CASSRDLIATNYGYTF. The DNA for the CDR3 is TGTGCCAGCAGCCGCGACCTCATAGCCACGAACTATGGCTACACCTTC.

The rearrangement links TRBV5-5 to TRBJ2-1, with TRBD1 matching 7 bases. There are 15 residues in the CDR3. V was pared by 1 base and J by 3 bases, with 4 bases of the junction left unmatched. Germline V CDR1 and CDR2: SGHKS, YYEKEE (reference sequence). In nucleotides, the CDR3 is TGTGCCAGCAGCTTGAGGGGGCTATTCTACAATGAGCAGTTCTTC. It yields the protein CASSLRGLFYNEQFF.

The chain joins TRBV19 to TRBJ1-3; D gene uncertain. Trimming pared 5 bases from V and 2 bases from J, leaving 13 bases between. This CDR3 region has 15 residues. The V gene's germline CDR1 is LNHDA and CDR2 SQIVND (reference sequence). The CDR3 protein is CASSPGPTAGNTIYF. The CDR3 bases are TGTGCCAGTAGTCCAGGTCCTACGGCTGGAAACACCATATATTTT.

This clone came up once. The rearrangement uses TRBV9 and TRBJ1-1; tentative D call: TRBD1 (5 bases). V was pared by 4 bases and J by 1 base, with 14 bases between. The CDR3 consists of 15 residues. Germline CDR1 reads SGDLS; CDR2 reads YYNGEE. CDR3 nucleotide sequence: TGTGCCAGCAGCCTGCTTTTGGGGGGGAACACTGAAGCTTTCTTT. Protein sequence: CASSLLLGGNTEAFF. Variable domain in full (rest from reference TRBV9 and TRBJ1-1): DSGVTQTPKHLITATGQRVTLRCSPRSGDLSVYWYQQSLDQGLQFLIQYYNGEERAKGNILERFSAQQFPDLHSELNLSSLELGDSALYFCASSLLLGGNTEAFFGQGTRLTVV.

J is TRBJ1-6 and V is TRBV27; perhaps TRBD1 as D (5 bases). V was clipped by 3 bases and J by 7 bases, with 13 bases between them. CDR3 length equals 15 residues. CDR1 is MNHEY, CDR2 SMNVEV, per germline (reference sequence). The CDR3 DNA follows: TGTGCCAGCAGTTTCTCCAGGGTAAACAATTCACCCCTCCACTTT. Its protein product is CASSFSRVNNSPLHF.

In nucleotides, the CDR3 is TGTGCCAGCAGTGACAGGGGGGTTGAAAAACTGTTTTTT. It specifies CASSDRGVEKLFF. The chain is built from TRBV6-1 and TRBJ1-4, with 7 positions matching TRBD1. The V and J ends lost 3 bases and 7 bases, in that order; junction bases with no gene match: 2. The CDR3 has 13 amino acids. Germline V gives CDR1 MNHNS, CDR2 SASEGT.

This chain joins TRBV20-1 and TRBJ2-7, with D uncertain. Germline-derived CDR1 and CDR2 are DFQATT and SNEGSKA (reference sequence). V lost 3 bases to trimming and J lost 3 bases, with 6 bases between them. The CDR3 contains 11 residues. The CDR3 bases are TGCAGTGCTAGTTCAGGCTACGAGCAGTACGTC. It is translated as CSASSGYEQYV.

The chain couples TRBV6-5 to TRBJ1-2; 7 bases line up with TRBD1. Germline loops: CDR1 MNHEY, CDR2 SVGAGI. The trim removed 5 bases at V and 6 bases at J, leaving 12 bases unmatched. The CDR3 has 15 residues. The chain's CDR3 is CASSRGTATIDGYTF. The CDR3 DNA sequence: TGTGCCAGCAGTCGAGGGACAGCTACTATTGATGGCTACACCTTC.